Below, one T cell receptor beta chain is given with its context. Germline values: CDR1 SGHTA, CDR2 FQGNSA. Trimming took 7 bases from V and 6 from J, leaving 17 bases between them. The CDR3 totals 14 residues. This specimen belongs to a study of cytomegalovirus exposure and HLA in healthy donors. Study context: Roughly 180 million T cells yielded around 100 million unique TCR beta sequences, as an earlier analysis found.

Primers for the PCR totalled 60 Vbeta and 13 Jbeta. The protocol was immunoSEQ multiplex PCR, while the TCRdb copy is restricted to in-frame clones and leaves out a portion. The repertoire holds roughly 170,000 clones, with roughly 80% as singletons. The sample was PBMCs. The V gene is TRBV7-2, the J gene TRBJ2-3; D might be TRBD2 (7 bases). This TCR derives from a female donor in good health and CMV-seronegative. CDR3 DNA sequence: TGTGCCAGCACCTGGGGGGGGCCGAGGGATACGCAGTATTTT. It encodes CASTWGGPRDTQYF.